Listed below are T cell receptor beta chains from one sample, sequenced in a study of blood T cell repertoires in COVID-19. TCRdb's copy holds only in-frame clones and misses some; the assay was immunoSEQ multiplex PCR. The repertoire has approximately 74,000 clones, around 88% of them found once; the top ten carry under 2%. Specimen: peripheral blood. These receptors came from an elderly woman with active or convalescent COVID-19. The CDR3 runs from the conserved cysteine through the conserved F or W. Some rows mark clone size as missing; the rest say once, few, many or name a class of expanded clone.

>TRBV6-2/TRBV6-3|-|TRBJ1-4
CASSYMDFLQIATNEKLFF
>TRBV19|-|TRBJ2-1
CASSTWTSGRQWEQFF
>TRBV5-5|-|TRBJ2-2
CASSMTGGLGELFF
>TRBV6-6|-|TRBJ1-5
CASSLSGRLLQHF
>TRBV6-1|-|TRBJ2-7
CASSDGPGTETYEQYF
>TRBV5-1|-|TRBJ2-2
CASSLVTSGTTGELFF
>TRBV7-2|once|TRBJ2-5
CASSLVAGLKTQYF
>TRBV2|-|TRBJ1-2
CASRSVASGYTF
>TRBV19|-|TRBJ2-2
CASTPSRAGELFF
>TRBV2|-|TRBJ2-7
CASGRDRGYYEQYF
>TRBV7-9|-|TRBJ1-1
CASSLSTTEREAFF
>TRBV5-1|-|TRBJ1-5
CASSPRGGKQPQHF
>TRBV15|-|TRBJ1-4
CATSTDREGDEKLFF
>TRBV5-1|-|TRBJ2-3
CASSLGQGSDTQYF
>TRBV10-3|-|TRBJ1-1
CAIRDTPSSTEAFF
>TRBV11-2|-|TRBJ1-3
CASSPGGTSGNTIYF
>TRBV24-1|once|TRBJ2-1
CATSDLGLAGSEQFF
>TRBV4-3|-|TRBJ2-1
CASSAQGAQYNEQFF